The TCR beta chain under discussion was sequenced for a study of CD8 T cells in ankylosing spondylitis. As concerns this clonotype: Its matching antigen is unknown.

The TCR beta libraries were generated through quantitative 5'-RACE incorporating molecular barcodes. MiXCR was run by TCRdb on the 5' RACE reads, yielding one entry per CDR3 protein. The table records approximately 140,000 distinct CDR3 sequences, approximately 10% of them present only once. The CDR3 runs to 14 residues. V lost 5 bases, J lost 0 bases, and 2 bases stayed unmatched. Regarding the study as a whole: Disease-linked clones bore a CD8+ phenotype and were relatively rare in peripheral blood. In synovial fluid and blood from reactive arthritis, some motif variants were previously reported. Reported data indicate significant enrichment of disease-linked clones within matched ankylosing spondylitis synovial fluid.

What was sequenced was blood, either unsorted or a sorted T cell fraction (not recorded which). The chain employs TRBV12-3 or TRBV12-4 and TRBJ1-1; 8 nucleotides align to TRBD1. The TCR originated in a male donor with ankylosing spondylitis or in good health (not recorded which). CDR3 sequence: CASSRTGMNTEAFF. CDR3 nucleotides: TGTGCCAGCAGTCGGACAGGGATGAACACTGAAGCTTTCTTT.